These 26 T cell receptor beta chains came from one sample sequenced in a study of CD8+CD57+ T cells in acquired aplastic anemia. In patients chosen for sequencing, flow cytometry had shown CD8+CD57+ cell expansion. For CDR3 and TCR beta VDJ profiling, genomic DNA was the template used. TCRdb reprocessed the reads via MiXCR and lists one record per CDR3 protein. Of around 220,000 distinct CDR3 sequences listed, under 55% were seen once; the top ten hold 20%. Sequencing was carried out using sorted CD4+, CD8+, or CD8+CD57+ T cells (not recorded which) from PBMCs. These receptors were obtained from a human donor with aplastic anemia.

The chain joins TRBV20-1 to TRBJ2-2; 9 bases fit TRBD1. The J call is in doubt because the DNA end fits TRBJ1-5 better. Germline-derived CDR1 and CDR2 are DFQATT and SNEGSKA (reference sequence). The CDR3 length is 13 residues. CDR3 nucleotides: TGCAGTGCTTATGGACAGGGGAATCAGCCCCAGCATTTT. Translated: CSAYGQGNQPQHF.

This clonotype has a count of ten or more. The chain joins TRBV20-1 to TRBJ1-2; 7 nucleotides align to TRBD1. Germline V gives CDR1 DFQATT, CDR2 SNEGSKA (reference sequence). The V gene end was trimmed by 5 bases and the J gene end by 6 bases; junction bases not matched to a gene: 9. This CDR3 has 13 amino acids. For the CDR3, the DNA is TGCAGTGCTGGGACAGCGTATTTCGATGGCTACACCTTC. It translates to CSAGTAYFDGYTF.

The sample holds many counts of this clonotype. The chain recombines TRBV20-1 with TRBJ1-5; the D is unclear. Trimming removed 1 base from V and 7 bases from J, with 8 bases in between. The CDR3 spans 12 residues. Germline V lookup: CDR1 DFQATT, CDR2 SNEGSKA (reference sequence). The CDR3 DNA follows: TGCAGTGCTAGAGTAAGTGACCAGCCCCAGCATTTT. Its translation is CSARVSDQPQHF.

The chain recombines TRBV2 with TRBJ1-5, with 7 nucleotides matching TRBD1. The CDR3 extends over 14 amino acids. Trimming cost V 9 bases and J 0 bases; bases outside gene matches: 5. CDR1 is SNHLY and CDR2 is FYNNEI in the germline V gene. The CDR3 spells CASGTESSNQPQHF. In DNA form, the CDR3 reads TGTGCCAGTGGGACAGAGAGTAGCAATCAGCCCCAGCATTTT.

In regard to this clonotype: Germline is not matched at one junction end, which may reflect a read error. This chain joins TRBV2 and TRBJ2-3; no reliable D call. The CDR3 has 13 amino acids. From germline, CDR1 is SNHLY and CDR2 FYNNEI. The CDR3 spells CAGSGPYTDTQYF. The CDR3, as DNA: TGTGCCGGCAGTGGACCGTACACAGATACGCAGTATTTT.

The chain couples TRBV20-1 to TRBJ2-5, with D perhaps given as TRBD1 or TRBD2 (5 bases each). The V gene lost 3 bases and the J gene lost 9 bases, with 23 bases spanning the gap. In germline, CDR1 is DFQATT, CDR2 SNEGSKA (reference sequence). CDR3 length: 15 residues. This chain's CDR3 is CSASSRARGNQPQYF. The CDR3 region has the DNA TGCAGTGCTAGCTCGCGGGCCCGGGGCAATCAGCCCCAGTACTTC.

The rearrangement links TRBV18 to TRBJ2-1, with TRBD1 matching over 10 bases. This CDR3 has 16 residues. Germline values: CDR1 KGHSH, CDR2 LQKENI. With 3 bases clipped from V and 4 bases from J, the junction kept 6 bases outside the gene matches. The CDR3 sequence is CASSPDRGYGYNEQFF. CDR3 sequence (DNA): TGTGCCAGCTCACCGGACAGGGGGTATGGATACAATGAGCAGTTCTTC.

To note about this clonotype: The CDR3 end shows no conserved phenylalanine or tryptophan, and so a read error is likely. It is unclear where the CDR3 begins or ends on the DNA, so no DNA is shown, and the CDR3 is as TCRdb lists it. The chain joins TRBV20-1 to TRBJ2-5; the D call in the table, TRBD1, was not verified against the DNA. The CDR3 is 9 residues long, ends included. Germline V gene data show CDR1 as DFQATT and CDR2 as SNEGSKA (reference sequence). Here the CDR3 reads CSASRGQGV.

This clonotype was detected a few times. The chain couples TRBV5-1 to TRBJ1-4; possible D gene TRBD1, 5 bases. This CDR3 has 16 residues. Germline lookup yields CDR1 SGHRS and CDR2 YFSETQ. Trimming pared 4 bases from V and 0 bases from J, leaving 13 bases between. CDR3 loop: CASSPRQSSTNEKLFF. DNA for the CDR3: TGCGCCAGCAGCCCGCGACAGAGTTCAACTAATGAAAAACTGTTTTTT.

Many counts were recorded for this clonotype. J is TRBJ1-1 and V is TRBV18; 11 bases fit TRBD1. From germline, CDR1 is KGHSH and CDR2 LQKENI. J gave up 3 bases and V 9 bases, and 6 bases lay outside the gene matches. CDR3 length equals 14 residues. This chain's CDR3 is CASSPDRGHTEAFF. The CDR3, as DNA: TGTGCCAGTAGTCCGGACAGGGGGCACACTGAAGCTTTCTTT.

This clonotype was seen repeatedly, ten times or more. This chain connects TRBV25-1 to TRBJ1-2; maybe TRBD1 (6 bases). V shed 3 bases and J shed 0 bases, with 14 bases lying between them. There are 16 residues in the CDR3. Germline V gives CDR1 MGHDK, CDR2 SYGVNS. This chain's CDR3 is CASSDDRTTTNYGYTF. The CDR3 DNA sequence: TGTGCCAGCAGTGACGACAGGACCACGACTAACTATGGCTACACCTTC.

The chain combines TRBV29-1 with TRBJ2-1; possibly TRBD1 or TRBD2 for D (6 bases each). V lost 6 bases and J 4 bases, leaving 19 bases between the germline ends. Germline V CDR1 and CDR2: SQVTM, ANQGSEA. CDR3 length: 15 residues. The CDR3 here is CSVGVGGGSYNEQFF. Here the CDR3 DNA reads TGCAGCGTCGGGGTGGGGGGCGGATCTTACAATGAGCAGTTCTTC.

The chain links TRBV2 to TRBJ2-3; unclear D gene. The CDR3 has 16 amino acids. Germline V gene sequence: CDR1 SNHLY, CDR2 FYNNEI. Deletions cut 8 bases from V and 5 bases from J, with 23 bases between. The CDR3 here is CASSPPPGTARDTQYF. The CDR3 DNA reads TGTGCCAGCTCACCACCGCCCGGTACGGCTAGAGATACGCAGTATTTT.

This clonotype was observed at least ten times. CDR3 sequence reads: CASSVDRENYEQYF. The DNA of the CDR3 is TGTGCCAGCAGTGTTGACAGGGAGAACTACGAGCAGTACTTC. The rearrangement uses TRBV12-3 or TRBV12-4 and TRBJ2-7; 7 nucleotides align to TRBD1. The trim removed 5 bases at V and 3 bases at J, leaving 7 bases unmatched. The CDR3 has 14 amino acids.

This chain connects TRBV7-6 to TRBJ1-2, with D possibly matching TRBD1 (5 bases). The CDR3 runs to 15 residues. Germline values: CDR1 SGHVS, CDR2 FNYEAQ. V lost 0 bases and J lost 4, with 12 bases in between. CDR3 region: CASSLAEGLFYGYTF. The CDR3, as DNA: TGTGCCAGCAGCTTAGCTGAGGGGCTATTCTATGGCTACACCTTC.

This clonotype was seen many times. The CDR3 spells CASSLDGQAHYEQYF. In nucleotides, the CDR3 is TGTGCCAGCAGCTTGGATGGCCAGGCGCACTACGAGCAGTACTTC. The V gene is TRBV7-8, the J gene TRBJ2-7; D unresolved. The CDR3 consists of 15 residues. The germline gives CDR1 SGHVS, CDR2 FQNEAQ. With 3 bases removed from V and 3 bases from J, the gap between germline ends came to 15 bases.

CDR3 protein: CASSTRTSYEQYF. The DNA of the CDR3 is TGTGCCAGCAGCACTAGGACTAGCTACGAGCAGTACTTC. V usage is TRBV7-2 and J usage is TRBJ2-7; 7 bases align to TRBD2. The J segment lost 3 bases and the V segment lost 5 bases, leaving 4 bases of the junction unmatched. The CDR3 extends over 13 amino acids. Germline V lookup: CDR1 SGHTA, CDR2 FQGNSA.

This clonotype was seen repeatedly, ten times or more. The CDR3 coding sequence is TGTGCCAGCAGCTTGTTCAGGGGGCCAGGCAATCAGCCCCAGCATTTT. Amino acid sequence: CASSLFRGPGNQPQHF. The V gene is TRBV5-6, the J gene TRBJ1-5; 8 nucleotides align to TRBD1. The germline gives CDR1 SGHDT, CDR2 YYEEEE. The J segment lost 2 bases and the V segment lost 1 base, leaving 5 bases of the junction unmatched. The CDR3 runs to 16 residues.

The genes are TRBV7-3 and TRBJ2-1; 8 bases are a match to TRBD1. This CDR3 spans 13 amino acids. Germline CDR1 reads SGHTA; CDR2 reads FQGTGA. After removal of 5 bases from V and 5 bases from J, the junction contained 2 bases not matched to a gene. CDR3 protein: CASSVDRDNEQFF. DNA for the CDR3: TGTGCCAGCAGCGTGGACAGGGACAATGAGCAGTTCTTC.

The chain is built from TRBV9 and TRBJ2-7; 8 bases match TRBD1. With 4 bases clipped from V and 4 bases from J, the junction kept 10 bases outside the gene matches. The CDR3 extends over 15 amino acids. Germline CDR1 reads SGDLS; CDR2 reads YYNGEE. CDR3 nucleotide sequence: TGTGCCAGCAGCCAAGCCGCTGACAGGGGTTACGAGCAGTACTTC. Encoded protein: CASSQAADRGYEQYF.

This clonotype showed up many times. DNA for the CDR3: TGTGCCAAACGACAGGGGGCTGGAAACACCATATATTTT. The encoded protein is CAKRQGAGNTIYF. V is TRBV2 and J is TRBJ1-3; TRBD1 matches at 9 bases. This CDR3 contains 13 residues. J was trimmed by 2 bases and V by 10 bases; bases with no gene match: 3. Germline lookup yields CDR1 SNHLY and CDR2 FYNNEI. Full variable domain (missing parts from reference TRBV2 and TRBJ1-3): EPEVTQTPSHQVTQMGQEVILRCVPISNHLYFYWYRQILGQKVEFLVSFYNNEISEKSEIFDDQFSVERPDGSNFTLKIRSTKLEDSAMYFCAKRQGAGNTIYFGEGSWLTVV.

J is TRBJ2-1 and V is TRBV2; a weak D match, TRBD2 (5 bases). This CDR3 has 13 amino acids. Trimming left V 5 bases short and J 5 bases short, with 10 bases between. Germline values: CDR1 SNHLY, CDR2 FYNNEI. CDR3 amino acids: CASSPPGNNEQFF. CDR3 DNA: TGTGCCAGCAGTCCTCCGGGGAACAATGAGCAGTTCTTC.

This clonotype was seen at least ten times. The chain couples TRBV11-3 to TRBJ2-7, with 10 bases that match TRBD1. Trimming cost V 6 bases and J 7 bases; bases outside gene matches: 9. The CDR3 contains 14 residues. CDR1 and CDR2 (germline): SGHNT, YENEEA. The CDR3 spells CASSSGQGSREQYF. DNA of the CDR3: TGTGCCAGCAGTTCGGGACAGGGGAGTAGGGAGCAGTACTTC.

The CDR3 DNA is TGCAGCGGGGGACAGTCCTACGAGCAGTACTTC. Protein sequence: CSGGQSYEQYF. This sequence joins TRBV29-1 and TRBJ2-7; 7 bases are shared with TRBD1. The CDR3 consists of 11 residues. CDR1 SQVTM and CDR2 ANQGSEA come from the germline V gene. The V segment lost 7 bases and the J segment 1 base; nucleotides outside the gene matches: 1.

The chain carries TRBV14 and TRBJ1-6; D is unclear. Germline CDR1 and CDR2: SGHDN and FVKESK. The ends were cut back, 0 bases at V and 8 bases at J, with 8 bases in the middle. The CDR3 is 14 amino acids. The CDR3 sequence: CASSQDDQDSPLHF. The CDR3 coding sequence is TGTGCCAGCAGCCAAGACGATCAGGATTCACCCCTCCACTTT.

This clonotype was recorded many times. This chain uses TRBV2 with TRBJ1-5, with D unresolved. In germline, CDR1 is SNHLY, CDR2 FYNNEI. V lost 3 bases and J 4 bases, leaving 4 bases between the germline ends. CDR3 length: 12 amino acids. This CDR3 reads CASSDGNQPQHF. CDR3 DNA: TGTGCCAGCAGTGACGGGAATCAGCCCCAGCATTTT.